Listed here are 6 T cell receptor beta chains from one sample, sequenced in a study of T cell responses to AZD1222 COVID-19 vaccine. Clones were read by immunoSEQ multiplex PCR, and TCRdb kept only the in-frame ones, dropping some. The sample carries over 150,000 clones, around nine tenths recorded once. The sample in question was peripheral blood, obtained on day 0 of AZD1222 vaccination. The receptor set was obtained from an adult in good health.

The chain has TRBV6-5 and TRBJ1-2, with TRBD1 matching 7 bases. Germline V gene sequence: CDR1 MNHEY, CDR2 SVGAGI. This CDR3 contains 15 residues. With 2 bases clipped from V and 5 bases from J, the junction kept 8 bases outside the gene matches. The CDR3 DNA reads as TGTGCCAGCAGTTACGGTATAGGGGGCTTATATGGCTACACCTTC. This sequence encodes CASSYGIGGLYGYTF.

The chain links TRBV3-1 (or the pseudogene TRBV3-2) to TRBJ2-3; 8 bases are shared with TRBD2. CDR3 length: 16 amino acids. Germline CDR1 reads LGHDT; CDR2 reads YNNKEL (reference sequence). Trimming took 6 bases from V and 2 from J; bases not matched to a gene: 10. In nucleotides, the CDR3 is TGTGCCAGCAGTTATGGACTAGCAGAGATCACAGATACGCAGTATTTT. It translates to CASSYGLAEITDTQYF.

V and J are TRBV6-5 and TRBJ1-5; no definite D call. The CDR3 has 12 residues. The germline V gene has CDR1 MNHEY and CDR2 SVGAGI. The germline V and J ends were trimmed by 4 bases and 5 bases, with 6 bases remaining between them. The CDR3 DNA is TGTGCCAGCAGTTCTGGGTATCAGCCCCAGCATTTT. Translated: CASSSGYQPQHF.

This clone was detected once. The chain has TRBV2 and TRBJ1-2, with 7 nucleotides matching TRBD1. With V trimmed by 1 base and J by 8 bases, 4 bases remained unmatched. The length of the CDR3 is 13 residues. Per germline, CDR1 SNHLY and CDR2 FYNNEI. This CDR3 is CASSEEGGRGYTF. CDR3 nucleotides: TGTGCCAGCAGTGAAGAAGGGGGCAGAGGCTACACCTTC.

This chain connects TRBV18 to TRBJ1-1, with a tentative D call TRBD1 (6 bases). V lost 6 bases and J lost 6, with 20 bases in between. Germline V lookup: CDR1 KGHSH, CDR2 LQKENI. This CDR3 comprises 15 residues. CDR3 sequence: CASSQESGVISEAFF. The CDR3 DNA reads as TGTGCCAGCTCGCAGGAGTCAGGGGTTATTTCTGAAGCTTTCTTT.

The J gene is TRBJ2-3, the V gene TRBV7-9; 13 bases fit TRBD2. Germline V gene sequence: CDR1 SEHNR, CDR2 FQNEAQ (reference sequence). The junction had 8 bases not matched to a gene; V was cut back by 5 bases and J by 0 bases. This CDR3 has 18 amino acids. This chain's CDR3 is CASSEIKTSGGSTDTQYF. The CDR3 DNA follows: TGTGCCAGCAGCGAAATAAAGACTAGCGGGGGGAGCACAGATACGCAGTATTTT.